This TCR beta chain derives from a study of blood T cells in healthy people across ages. The use of a sample-barcoded 5' primer and a J-beta primer mix characterized a second PCR of about 7 to 12 cycles. From the 5' RACE reads, TCRdb called clonotypes with MiXCR, one entry per CDR3 protein. Of about 730,000 distinct CDR3 sequences listed, about 42% were seen once; the top ten hold roughly 19%. CDR3 size: 15 residues. Comment on this clonotype: The target antigen is unknown. Germline is not matched at one junction end, which may reflect a read error.

Every sample gave at least 5 micrograms of total RNA when it was extracted. Study-wide findings and caveats: Donor CMV status was unknown, possibly confounding expanded clonotype changes. With age, beta diversity per million T cells declined roughly linearly, significantly by approximately 41.

The sequencing input was blood. This clonotype was sampled from a woman between 55 and 75 years old in good health. The chain has TRBV12-3 or TRBV12-4 and TRBJ2-4, with 8 bases aligning to TRBD1. CDR3: CASSGGQVSKNIRYF. As DNA, the CDR3 is TGTGCCAGCAGTGGGGGACAGGTTAGCAAAAACATTCGGTACTTC.